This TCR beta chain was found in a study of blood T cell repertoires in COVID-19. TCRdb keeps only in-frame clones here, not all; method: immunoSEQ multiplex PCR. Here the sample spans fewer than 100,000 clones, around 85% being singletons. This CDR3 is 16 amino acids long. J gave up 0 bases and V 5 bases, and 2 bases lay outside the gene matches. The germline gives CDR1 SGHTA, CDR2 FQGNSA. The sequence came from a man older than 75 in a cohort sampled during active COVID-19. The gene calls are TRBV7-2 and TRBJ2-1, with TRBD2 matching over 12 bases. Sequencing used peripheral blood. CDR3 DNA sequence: TGTGCCAGCAGCCGGACTAGCGGGGCCTCCTACAATGAGCAGTTCTTC. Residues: CASSRTSGASYNEQFF. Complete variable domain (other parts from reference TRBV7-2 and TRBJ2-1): GAGVSQSPSNKVTEKGKDVELRCDPISGHTALYWYRQSLGQGLEFLIYFQGNSAPDKSGLPSDRFSAERTGGSVSTLTIQRTQQEDSAVYLCASSRTSGASYNEQFFGPGTRLTVL.